This is a list of T cell receptor beta chains from one sample in a study of spatial heterogeneity in lung cancer. A single record per CDR3 protein comes from TCRdb applying MiXCR to the 5' RACE reads. The sample gives roughly 11,000 distinct CDR3 sequences, about 17% of which show up once; approximately 53% is in the top ten. The sample here was PBMCs, taken at surgery. The origin of the receptors is a male donor with early-stage non-small cell lung cancer. The CDR3 runs from the conserved cysteine through the conserved F or W. The D gene is left open where the match is weak. The listing skips clone size in some rows; elsewhere it reads once, few, many or a size class.

clone_size,d_call,j_call,v_call,cdr3_nt,cdr3_aa
NA,TRBD1,TRBJ2-4,TRBV18,TGTGCCAGCTCACCTCCCGGGACAGGGAAAACTCAGTACTTC,CASSPPGTGKTQYF
few,NA,TRBJ2-3,TRBV27,TGTGCCAGCAGTTTATCTGCTAGCACAGATACGCAGTATTTT,CASSLSASTDTQYF
many,NA,TRBJ2-7,TRBV7-7,TGTGCTAGCAGCCGATTCGGACCTTACGAGCAGTACTTC,CASSRFGPYEQYF
few,NA,TRBJ2-3,TRBV4-1,TGCGCCAGCAGCCCTTTGGGCACAGATACGCAGTATTTT,CASSPLGTDTQYF
few,TRBD1,TRBJ1-5,TRBV20-1,TGCAGTGCTGCCCGATCGGACAGGGCTCAGCCCCAGCATTTT,CSAARSDRAQPQHF
many,NA,TRBJ2-1,TRBV11-3,TGTGCCAGCAGCGGTAGCGCAACCTACAATGAGCAGTTCTTC,CASSGSATYNEQFF
NA,NA,TRBJ1-5,TRBV20-1,TGCAGTGCTGCACAGGGTTATTATCAGCCCCAGCATTTT,CSAAQGYYQPQHF
few,NA,TRBJ2-1,TRBV5-1,TGCGCCAGCAGCCCCGACAGGCCTACCTACAATGAGCAGTTCTTC,CASSPDRPTYNEQFF
NA,NA,TRBJ2-7,TRBV4-1,TGCGCCAGCAGCCAATTAAGAGCGAGAGGAGCCGGAGAAAACTACGAGCAGTACTTC,CASSQLRARGAGENYEQYF
many,TRBD1,TRBJ2-7,TRBV20-1,TGCAGTGCCGCTCCCGGGACAGGGGCGAACTACGAGCAGTACTTC,CSAAPGTGANYEQYF
many,NA,TRBJ2-7,TRBV7-9,TGTGCCAGCAGCCCACCGGGACAAACCTACGAGCAGTACTTC,CASSPPGQTYEQYF
few,TRBD1,TRBJ2-7,TRBV20-1,TGCAGTGCTAGCCGGGACAGTGTTTACGAGCAGTACTTC,CSASRDSVYEQYF
NA,TRBD2,TRBJ2-7,TRBV29-1,TGCAGCGTGGCGGGACTAGCGGGACTCTCCTCCTACGAGCAGTACTTC,CSVAGLAGLSSYEQYF
NA,NA,TRBJ2-7,TRBV28,TGTGCCAGCAGTTTGCTGACGGTCTCCTACGAGCAGTACTTC,CASSLLTVSYEQYF
many,NA,TRBJ1-1,TRBV13,TGTGCCAGCAGCTTAGTCAGGAAAATGAACACTGAAGCTTTCTTT,CASSLVRKMNTEAFF
few,NA,TRBJ2-1,TRBV20-1,TGCAGTGCTAAGTTCTTGATCTATGAGCAGTTCTTC,CSAKFLIYEQFF
many,NA,TRBJ2-4,TRBV7-9,TGTGCCAGCAGCTGGGGTGGGGGCTCAGCCAAAAACATTCAGTACTTC,CASSWGGGSAKNIQYF
once,NA,TRBJ2-7,TRBV19,TGTGCCAGTAGTATAGCCGGGACACTCTACGAGCAGTACTTC,CASSIAGTLYEQYF
NA,TRBD2,TRBJ2-7,TRBV12-3/TRBV12-4,TGTGCCAGCAGGACTAGCGGGAGCTCCTACGAGCAGTACTTC,CASRTSGSSYEQYF
NA,TRBD1,TRBJ2-6,TRBV2,TGTGCCAGCAGGGACAGGTCCTCTGGGGCCAACGTCCTGACTTTC,CASRDRSSGANVLTF
NA,NA,TRBJ2-3,TRBV29-1,TGCAGCGCTTCGCGCGCGGGACGGACAGATACGCAGTATTTT,CSASRAGRTDTQYF
NA,NA,TRBJ2-5,TRBV19,TGTGCCAGTAGTATCCAAGAGACCCAGTACTTC,CASSIQETQYF
many,NA,TRBJ1-2,TRBV24-1,TGTGCCACCAGTGATAGTGGTCGGCAGACTAACTATGGCTACACCTTC,CATSDSGRQTNYGYTF
many,NA,TRBJ1-2,TRBV20-1,TGCAGTGCTCAAAACAGGATTATGATTGGTGGCTACACCTTC,CSAQNRIMIGGYTF
NA,TRBD1,TRBJ1-6,TRBV28,TGTGCCAGCAGTTTATCAGGGGGGTATTCACCCCTCCACTTT,CASSLSGGYSPLHF
NA,NA,TRBJ1-1,TRBV4-2,TGTGCCAGCAGCCAAGTTTTCGGTGGCACTGAAGCTTTCTTT,CASSQVFGGTEAFF
NA,NA,TRBJ2-5,TRBV12-2,TGTGCAAGTCGCCTTGTACGGGACCAAGAGACCCAGTACTTC,CASRLVRDQETQYF
NA,NA,TRBJ2-7,TRBV30,TGTGCCTGGACCCGGGACACTGACGAGCAGTACTTC,CAWTRDTDEQYF
once,NA,TRBJ2-2,TRBV7-9,TGTGCCAGCAGCCGGTTGTCTGACCACACCGGGGAGCTGTTTTTT,CASSRLSDHTGELFF
few,NA,TRBJ1-2,TRBV6-1,TGTGCCAGCAGGGAACAGGGTTACGCTAACTATGGCTACACCTTC,CASREQGYANYGYTF
NA,NA,TRBJ2-2,TRBV7-9,TGTGCCAGCAGCCCCGGACACACCGGGGAGCTGTTTTTT,CASSPGHTGELFF
once,NA,TRBJ1-5,TRBV7-9,TGTGCCAGCAGCGGAGGGACACAGAATCTATATAGCAATCACCCCCAGCATTTT,CASSGGTQNLYSNHPQHF
many,TRBD2,TRBJ2-3,TRBV7-3,TGTGCCAGCAGCTTAACGGTGGCGGGAGCGACAGATACGCAGTATTTT,CASSLTVAGATDTQYF
NA,NA,TRBJ2-1,TRBV29-1,TGCAGCGCCCGCACTACCAATGAGCAGTTCTTC,CSARTTNEQFF
few,TRBD1,TRBJ2-5,TRBV29-1,TGCAGCCCTAGGGACAGGGAGTACTTC,CSPRDREYF
NA,TRBD2,TRBJ2-7,TRBV29-1,TGCAGCGTTGCTCCTAGCGGGAGCACCTACGAGCAGTACTTC,CSVAPSGSTYEQYF
few,TRBD1,TRBJ2-7,TRBV12-3/TRBV12-4,TGTGCCAGCATGGTGGGACAGGGGTTTTCCTACGAGCAGTACTTC,CASMVGQGFSYEQYF
NA,TRBD2,TRBJ2-2,TRBV13,TGTGCCAGCAGCTTAGTCCCTAGCGGGGCCGGCGGGGAGCTGTTTTTT,CASSLVPSGAGGELFF
NA,NA,TRBJ1-5,TRBV12-3/TRBV12-4,TGTGCCAGCAGCCTTGATGGAGCTTATAGCAATCAGCCCCAGCATTTT,CASSLDGAYSNQPQHF
NA,TRBD2,TRBJ2-3,TRBV6-2/TRBV6-3,TGTGCCAGCAGTTACACTAGCGGGGGGAGCACAGATACGCAGTATTTT,CASSYTSGGSTDTQYF
medium-sized,NA,TRBJ2-1,TRBV7-9,TGTGCCAATGACAATGAGCAGTTCTTC,CANDNEQFF
many,TRBD2,TRBJ2-3,TRBV7-3,TGTGCCAGCAGCTTAAACCCAGCGGGAGGGCCTCACAGAAGCACGGATACGCAGTATTTT,CASSLNPAGGPHRSTDTQYF
NA,TRBD1,TRBJ1-1,TRBV28,TGTGCCAGCATCTTCCGGGACAGGGACACTGAAGTTTTCTTT,CASIFRDRDTEVFF
few,TRBD1,TRBJ1-1,TRBV6-2/TRBV6-3,TGTGCCAGCAGTTACGCGGCAGGGGGCGATGCTTTCTTT,CASSYAAGGDAFF
many,NA,TRBJ1-1,TRBV3-1,TGTGCCAGCAGCCGGCAAGGGAGGGAAGCTTTCTTT,CASSRQGREAFF
NA,TRBD2,TRBJ2-7,TRBV20-1,TGCAGTGCTAGAGATCTGACTAGCAGGTCCTACGAGCAGTACTTC,CSARDLTSRSYEQYF
few,NA,TRBJ2-2,TRBV28,TGTGCCAGCACCGCCAGGAGGTCCGCGAACACCGGGGAGCTGTTTTTT,CASTARRSANTGELFF
many,NA,TRBJ1-4,TRBV6-5,TGTGCCAGCAGTTACTTGGAGTCAACTAATGAAAAACTGTTTTTT,CASSYLESTNEKLFF